These 18 T cell receptor beta chains originate from one sample sequenced in a study of T cells in Graves' hyperthyroidism and ophthalmopathy. Template material for amplifying TCR beta CDR3 regions consisted of RNA transcripts. Using the HTBI primer set, a first-round RT-PCR was run on the TCR CDR3. Each CDR3 protein gets one entry after TCRdb re-called the multiplex PCR reads with MiXCR. Counted here are some 800,000 distinct CDR3 sequences, about 38% occurring once; the ten biggest clones make up 7% to 10%. Sequenced sample: blood. Receptors originate from a man aged 18 to 35 with Graves' hyperthyroidism.

V usage is TRBV20-1 and J usage is TRBJ1-1; no reliable D call. The V end lost 2 bases, the J end lost 1 base, and 11 bases lay between the germline ends. There are 14 residues in the CDR3. Germline CDR1 DFQATT, CDR2 SNEGSKA (reference sequence). DNA of the CDR3: TGCAGTGCTAGATCTCGGGGAGGGAACACTGAAGCTTTCTTT. This gives the protein CSARSRGGNTEAFF.

This clonotype came up a few times. This rearrangement joins TRBV7-2 to TRBJ1-2; D not resolved. Germline CDR1 and CDR2: SGHTA and FQGNSA. CDR3 length: 12 residues. Trimming pared 7 bases from V and 8 bases from J, leaving 14 bases between. The CDR3 DNA is TGTGCCAGCACCGGCCGAGTGGAGGGCTACACCTTC. As protein: CASTGRVEGYTF.

This sequence joins TRBV7-2 and TRBJ1-2; D gene unclear. The CDR3 is made up of 12 amino acids. Germline V gene data show CDR1 as SGHTA and CDR2 as FQGNSA. Between the trimmed V and J ends, which lost 4 bases and 1 base, there was a span of 4 bases. CDR3 sequence (DNA): TGTGCCAGCAGCTCTGTTAACTATGGCTACACCTTC. Translation gives CASSSVNYGYTF.

The J gene is TRBJ2-2, the V gene TRBV19; D is perhaps TRBD1 (6 bases). The germline gives CDR1 LNHDA, CDR2 SQIVND (reference sequence). The CDR3 sequence is 14 residues long. The V gene lost 6 bases and the J gene lost 6 bases, with 14 bases spanning the gap. In nucleotides, the CDR3 is TGTGCCAGTAGAACGGACAGAACAGCCGGGGAGCTGTTTTTT. The encoded protein is CASRTDRTAGELFF.

This clonotype was seen a few times. The chain recombines TRBV12-3 or TRBV12-4 with TRBJ1-5; no reliable D call. Trimming cost V 9 bases and J 2 bases, with 20 bases left between them. The length of the CDR3 is 16 residues. This CDR3 is CASTLRYSRGNQPQHF. CDR3 in DNA: TGTGCCAGTACCCTAAGGTACTCACGGGGCAATCAGCCCCAGCATTTT.

This rearrangement joins TRBV4-1 to TRBJ1-2; a possible D gene is TRBD1 (5 bases). CDR1 and CDR2 from the germline V gene are MGHRA and YSYEKL. V was trimmed by 0 bases and J by 12 bases, leaving 14 bases between them. CDR3 size: 13 residues. CDR3 loop: CASSQDRGIGHTF. As DNA, the CDR3 is TGCGCCAGCAGCCAAGATAGGGGCATCGGCCACACCTTC.

This chain joins TRBV20-1 and TRBJ2-7; D is ambiguous. CDR1 and CDR2 from the germline V gene are DFQATT and SNEGSKA (reference sequence). The CDR3 contains 16 residues. Trimming took off 0 bases at V and 5 bases at J, with 20 bases between the two ends. Here the CDR3 reads CSARDLYGPYLDEQYF. The CDR3 bases are TGCAGTGCTAGAGATCTCTATGGGCCGTACCTGGACGAGCAGTACTTC.

V and J are TRBV2 and TRBJ2-3, with a possible D match to TRBD1 (5 bases). Germline-derived CDR1 and CDR2 are SNHLY and FYNNEI. Trimming stripped 8 bases from V and 0 bases from J, with 15 bases between. The CDR3 consists of 15 residues. The CDR3 here is CASGHRMLSTDTQYF. In nucleotides, the CDR3 is TGTGCCAGCGGACACAGGATGTTGAGCACAGATACGCAGTATTTT.

About this clonotype: With a much larger clone just one base away, this may be a read error. The chain is built from TRBV7-6 and TRBJ2-2, with D maybe TRBD2 (6 bases). Germline CDR1 reads SGHVS; CDR2 reads FNYEAQ. The CDR3 covers 14 residues. The CDR3 DNA sequence: TGTGCCAGCACCCTAGCTCTTAACACCGGGGGGCTGTTTTTT. This encodes CASTLALNTGGLFF.

This clonotype has a handful of counts. This chain connects TRBV14 to TRBJ2-7; D remains unclear. The V gene lost 2 bases and the J gene lost 1 base, with 9 bases spanning the gap. The CDR3 sequence is 14 residues long. CDR1 is SGHDN, CDR2 FVKESK, per germline. In DNA form, the CDR3 reads TGTGCCAGCAGCCAACAGGTTGGGTCCTACGAGCAGTACTTC. Its protein is CASSQQVGSYEQYF.

To note about this clonotype: The germline gene is not matched at one end of the junction; a read error may be the cause. The rearrangement uses TRBV10-2 and TRBJ2-6; maybe TRBD1 (6 bases). Germline V CDR1 and CDR2: WSHSY, SAAADI. The CDR3 is 15 amino acids. In DNA, the CDR3 is TGTGCCAGCAGTTTACAGGGACCTGGGGCCAACGTCCTGACTTTC. Its translation is CASSLQGPGANVLTF.

This clonotype was seen at least ten times. The V and J genes are TRBV7-6 and TRBJ2-7; 8 bases are shared with TRBD2. Germline-derived CDR1 and CDR2 are SGHVS and FNYEAQ. There are 17 residues in the CDR3. V was pared by 1 base and J by 0 bases, with 8 bases of the junction left unmatched. CDR3 loop: CASSLGRSGAGSYEQYF. CDR3 sequence (DNA): TGTGCCAGCAGCTTAGGTCGTAGCGGGGCCGGCTCCTACGAGCAGTACTTC.

Concerning this clonotype: A read error is possible here, since a much larger clone lies one base away. The chain links TRBV2 to TRBJ1-1; a weak D match, TRBD1 (5 bases). Germline CDR1 and CDR2: SNHLY and FYNNEI. The CDR3 runs to 11 residues. CDR3: CASRTGGEASF. In DNA form, the CDR3 reads TGTGCCAGCAGGACGGGGGGTGAAGCTTCCTTT.

The rearrangement uses TRBV20-1 and TRBJ2-2; possibly TRBD2 for D (6 bases). Trimming left V 4 bases short and J 2 bases short, with 11 bases between. The CDR3 contains 14 residues. Germline V CDR1 and CDR2: DFQATT, SNEGSKA (reference sequence). The CDR3 loop reads CSATGLPNTGELFF. CDR3 sequence (DNA): TGCAGTGCTACGGGACTTCCTAACACCGGGGAGCTGTTTTTT.

There are a few counts of this clonotype. At one of its ends the junction is not consistent with the germline gene, which may arise from a read error. The rearrangement uses TRBV7-7 and TRBJ2-2; 11 bases map to TRBD1. Germline V CDR1 and CDR2: SSHAT, FNYEAQ (reference sequence). The CDR3 runs 17 residues. CDR3 bases: TGTGCTAGCAGCCCACAACCCGGGACAGGGGGAGACGGGGAGCTGTTTTTT. This codes for CASSPQPGTGGDGELFF.

Notes on this clonotype: Mismatch with germline at one junction end may stem from a read error. The chain employs TRBV6-5 and TRBJ1-1, with D possibly being TRBD1 (6 bases). This CDR3 has 15 amino acids. CDR1 is MNHEY, CDR2 SVGAGI, per germline. The CDR3 reads CTSSYLTGLNTEAFF. The CDR3 bases are TGTACCAGCAGTTACCTGACAGGATTGAACACTGAAGCTTTCTTT.

This clonotype was detected many times. The V gene is TRBV29-1, the J gene TRBJ1-2; D gene unclear. Germline V lookup: CDR1 SQVTM, CDR2 ANQGSEA. The ends were cut back, 6 bases at V and 8 bases at J, with 13 bases in the middle. CDR3 length: 11 residues. The CDR3 DNA reads as TGCAGCGTGTACCTCGAGAGCGGCTACACCTTC. Its translation: CSVYLESGYTF.

This chain joins TRBV12-3 or TRBV12-4 and TRBJ2-5; D is uncertain. V was pared by 7 bases and J by 5 bases, with 11 bases between. The CDR3 spans 12 residues. CDR3 sequence: CASIPQGETQYF. The CDR3 DNA sequence: TGTGCCAGCATCCCCCAAGGGGAGACCCAGTACTTC.